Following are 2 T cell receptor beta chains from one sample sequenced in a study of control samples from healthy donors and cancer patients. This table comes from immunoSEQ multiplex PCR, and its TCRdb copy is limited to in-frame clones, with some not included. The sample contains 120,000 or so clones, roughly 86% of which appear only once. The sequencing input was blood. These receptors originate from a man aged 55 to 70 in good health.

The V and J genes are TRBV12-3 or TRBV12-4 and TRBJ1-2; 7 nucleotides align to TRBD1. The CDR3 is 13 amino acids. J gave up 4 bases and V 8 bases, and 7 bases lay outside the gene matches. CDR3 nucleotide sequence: TGTGCCAGCTCCGCAGGGGGAATCTATGGCTACACCTTC. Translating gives CASSAGGIYGYTF.

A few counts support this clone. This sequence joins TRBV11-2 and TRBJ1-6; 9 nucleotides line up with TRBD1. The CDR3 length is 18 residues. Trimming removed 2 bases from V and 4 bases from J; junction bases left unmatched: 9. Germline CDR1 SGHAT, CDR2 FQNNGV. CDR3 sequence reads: CASSLTGGNKLYNSPLHF. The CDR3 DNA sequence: TGTGCCAGCAGCTTAACAGGGGGCAATAAACTGTATAATTCACCCCTCCACTTT.